This entry lists 25 T cell receptor beta chains sequenced from one sample in a study of CD8 T cells in Susac syndrome (dated by TCRdb to the late 2010s). Library generation was performed with the immunoSEQ multiplex PCR assay. RNA was extracted using the RNeasy kit, and roughly 0.5 to 1 microgram was reverse transcribed with random hexamers. The public reads were quality trimmed at Q25 with fastp and then assembled into clones with MiXCR by TCRdb, keeping productive beta chains. Each record represents a unique CDR3 protein, reported with the most common genes and DNA among its rows. Counted in this sample were 150,000 to 200,000 distinct CDR3 sequences; about 94% of them appeared once. The ten biggest clones cover approximately 0.09% of the sample. Sequenced material: CD4+ T cells from PBMCs. These receptors all come from a human donor with multiple sclerosis.

The rearrangement joins TRBV18 to TRBJ2-7, with D perhaps given as TRBD1 or TRBD2 (5 bases each). CDR1 is KGHSH and CDR2 is LQKENI in the germline V gene. V gave up 1 base and J gave up 3 bases, with 13 bases separating them. This CDR3 has 15 residues. For the CDR3, the DNA is TGTGCCAGCTCACCACGTACGGGGACCATCTACGAGCAGTACTTC. This codes for CASSPRTGTIYEQYF. The full variable domain, completed using reference TRBV18 and TRBJ2-7, is NAGVMQNPRHLVRRRGQEARLRCSPMKGHSHVYWYRQLPEEGLKFMVYLQKENIIDESGMPKERFSAEFPKEGPSILRIQQVVRGDSAAYFCASSPRTGTIYEQYFGPGTRLTVT.

The gene calls are TRBV11-2 and TRBJ2-5; 9 nucleotides line up with TRBD1. This CDR3 is built from 14 residues. The ends lost 0 bases at V and 7 bases at J; junction bases unmatched: 3. Germline loops: CDR1 SGHAT, CDR2 FQNNGV. The CDR3 DNA is TGTGCCAGCAGCTTAGAACAGGGGGCGGGGACCCAGTACTTC. Translated, it gives CASSLEQGAGTQYF.

This clonotype came up a few times. The rearrangement joins TRBV15 to TRBJ2-6; D assignment may be TRBD1 or TRBD2 (5 bases each). V was clipped by 8 bases and J by 0 bases, with 5 bases between them. Germline lookup yields CDR1 LNHNV and CDR2 YYDKDF (reference sequence). This CDR3 spans 13 amino acids. The CDR3 DNA reads TGTGCCACCGGGACCTCTGGGGCCAACGTCCTGACTTTC. Translating it yields CATGTSGANVLTF.

V usage is TRBV20-1 and J usage is TRBJ1-2; no definite D call. The CDR3 sequence is 10 residues long. Germline loops: CDR1 DFQATT, CDR2 SNEGSKA (reference sequence). V lost 6 bases to trimming and J lost 4 bases, with 6 bases between them. CDR3 DNA: TGCAGTGCCGCTGGCTATGGCTACACCTTC. Translating it yields CSAAGYGYTF.

The chain joins TRBV29-1 to TRBJ1-2, with a weak D call TRBD1 (5 bases). Germline CDR1 SQVTM, CDR2 ANQGSEA. V lost 8 bases and J lost 4, with 14 bases in between. The CDR3 spans 12 residues. CDR3 residues: CSLRTDSYGYTF. The CDR3, as DNA: TGCAGCCTCCGAACAGACAGCTATGGCTACACCTTC.

V usage is TRBV14 and J usage is TRBJ1-1; D remains unclear. Looked up from germline, CDR1 is SGHDN and CDR2 is FVKESK. There are 13 residues in the CDR3. V was cut by 0 bases and J by 7 bases, with 9 bases left in between. The CDR3 loop reads CASSQDWASEAFF. CDR3 coding DNA: TGTGCCAGCAGCCAAGATTGGGCGAGTGAAGCTTTCTTT.

The rearrangement joins TRBV30 to TRBJ2-3; perhaps TRBD2 as D (5 bases). Germline assignment: CDR1 GTSNPN and CDR2 SVGIG (reference sequence). V was pared by 0 bases and J by 0 bases, with 13 bases between. The CDR3 contains 16 residues. The CDR3 bases are TGTGCCTGGAGTGTAGTGGGCAGGACTAGCACAGATACGCAGTATTTT. Translated, it gives CAWSVVGRTSTDTQYF.

The chain couples TRBV5-4 to TRBJ2-3, with 8 bases lining up with TRBD1. Germline V CDR1 and CDR2: SGHNT, YYREEE (reference sequence). This CDR3 contains 13 residues. The V and J ends lost 4 bases and 3 bases, in that order; junction bases with no gene match: 1. The CDR3 is CASSGQGTDTQYF. DNA for the CDR3: TGTGCCAGCAGCGGACAGGGAACAGATACGCAGTATTTT.

The V gene is TRBV20-1, the J gene TRBJ2-7; D is perhaps TRBD1 (5 bases). The CDR3 has 13 residues. Looked up from germline, CDR1 is DFQATT and CDR2 is SNEGSKA (reference sequence). The germline V and J ends were trimmed by 6 bases and 0 bases, with 12 bases remaining between them. The CDR3 coding sequence is TGCAGTGCCTGGACAAGGGGCTCCTACGAGCAGTACTTC. Residues: CSAWTRGSYEQYF.

This chain links TRBV18 with TRBJ2-7, with TRBD1 matching over 10 bases. Germline values: CDR1 KGHSH, CDR2 LQKENI. J gave up 5 bases and V 5 bases, and 9 bases lay outside the gene matches. CDR3 size: 15 residues. CDR3 loop: CASSFTGQGYNEQYF. The CDR3 bases are TGTGCCAGCTCATTTACGGGACAGGGGTACAACGAGCAGTACTTC.

The chain joins TRBV5-6 to TRBJ1-2, with D perhaps TRBD1 (6 bases). Trimming took off 5 bases at V and 4 bases at J, with 18 bases between the two ends. CDR3 length equals 15 residues. The germline V gene encodes CDR1 SGHDT and CDR2 YYEEEE. CDR3 nucleotides: TGTGCCAGCAGTCACTCGGACAGACGGACCTATGGCTACACCTTC. It is translated as CASSHSDRRTYGYTF.

The CDR3 loop is CASSLGGPNQPQHF. The CDR3 bases are TGTGCCAGCAGCTTAGGGGGGCCCAATCAGCCCCAGCATTTT. The chain carries TRBV7-9 and TRBJ1-5; D is perhaps TRBD1 (6 bases). Trimming pared 1 base from V and 3 bases from J, leaving 7 bases between. Germline values: CDR1 SEHNR, CDR2 FQNEAQ (reference sequence). The CDR3 loop spans 14 amino acids.

The chain carries TRBV5-1 and TRBJ1-2; TRBD1 matches at 7 bases. The CDR3 runs 13 residues. The V gene's germline CDR1 is SGHRS and CDR2 YFSETQ. V shed 5 bases and J 8 bases; nucleotides not matched to a gene: 9. The CDR3 coding sequence is TGCGCCAGCAGTCGCGGCCAGGGGGACGGCTACACCTTC. Its translation: CASSRGQGDGYTF.

The chain uses TRBV2 and TRBJ1-6; D is undetermined. Per germline, CDR1 SNHLY and CDR2 FYNNEI. Between the trimmed V and J ends, which lost 0 bases and 8 bases, there was a span of 11 bases. This CDR3 has 15 residues. The CDR3 sequence is CASSEALRTYSPLHF. The CDR3 region has the DNA TGTGCCAGCAGTGAAGCGCTTCGGACCTATTCACCCCTCCACTTT.

The V call is TRBV27, the J call TRBJ1-1, with D maybe TRBD1 (5 bases). The CDR3 spans 15 residues. With 5 bases removed from V and 5 bases from J, the gap between germline ends came to 18 bases. The V gene's germline CDR1 is MNHEY and CDR2 SMNVEV (reference sequence). CDR3 bases: TGTGCCAGCAGTCCTGCGGGGCCCCTGGGGACTGAAGCTTTCTTT. Its protein product is CASSPAGPLGTEAFF.

V usage is TRBV12-3 or TRBV12-4 and J usage is TRBJ1-1; D gene ambiguous. This CDR3 has 15 amino acids. Trimming removed 10 bases from V and 0 bases from J, with 18 bases in between. Written as DNA, the CDR3 is TGTGCCACTGGAGGTCTTAGCTTAATGAACACTGAAGCTTTCTTT. Amino acid sequence: CATGGLSLMNTEAFF.

The V and J genes are TRBV27 and TRBJ1-5; TRBD1 matches at 8 bases. V was pared by 7 bases and J by 5 bases, with 7 bases of the junction left unmatched. The CDR3 covers 14 residues. Looked up from germline, CDR1 is MNHEY and CDR2 is SMNVEV (reference sequence). The CDR3 nucleotides are TGTGCCAGCAACCGAGCACAGGGGGATCAGCCCCAGCATTTT. It encodes CASNRAQGDQPQHF.

The chain links TRBV30 to TRBJ2-5; the match to TRBD1 covers 8 bases. CDR1 GTSNPN and CDR2 SVGIG come from the germline V gene (reference sequence). V lost 2 bases to trimming and J lost 4 bases; unmatched junction nucleotides: 9. The CDR3 has 15 amino acids. CDR3 sequence reads: CAWSTYRGIGETQYF. CDR3 bases: TGTGCCTGGAGTACATACAGGGGGATCGGAGAGACCCAGTACTTC.

The V and J genes are TRBV3-1 and TRBJ1-1; TRBD1 is a possible D gene (6 bases). The CDR3 sequence is 14 residues long. Trimming removed 4 bases from V and 2 bases from J, with 11 bases in between. Germline V CDR1 and CDR2: LGHDT, YNNKEL (reference sequence). In nucleotides, the CDR3 is TGTGCCAGCAGCCTCCCGACAGGCAACACTGAAGCTTTCTTT. Encoded protein: CASSLPTGNTEAFF.

The rearrangement joins TRBV29-1 to TRBJ1-2, with unresolved D. In germline, CDR1 is SQVTM, CDR2 ANQGSEA. The germline V and J ends were trimmed by 4 bases and 0 bases, with 12 bases remaining between them. This CDR3 region has 14 residues. CDR3: CSVAGLGANYGYTF. The CDR3 nucleotides are TGCAGCGTTGCAGGACTTGGGGCTAACTATGGCTACACCTTC.

The chain recombines TRBV29-1 with TRBJ2-2; D might be TRBD1 or TRBD2, each matching 5 bases. The CDR3 runs to 14 residues. The V gene's germline CDR1 is SQVTM and CDR2 ANQGSEA. Trimming took 3 bases from V and 0 from J, leaving 8 bases between them. In nucleotides, the CDR3 is TGCAGCGTTGATGGGGGAACGAACACCGGGGAGCTGTTTTTT. Protein sequence: CSVDGGTNTGELFF.

The rearrangement joins TRBV12-3 or TRBV12-4 to TRBJ2-7, with D uncertain. The CDR3 totals 13 residues. V was clipped by 3 bases and J by 1 base, with 7 bases between them. Written as DNA, the CDR3 is TGTGCCAGCAGTTTTGGGGTATCCTACGAGCAGTACTTC. As protein: CASSFGVSYEQYF.

This chain links TRBV4-2 with TRBJ2-1, with unresolved D. Germline loops: CDR1 LGHNA, CDR2 YNFKEQ. Deletions cut 2 bases from V and 8 bases from J, with 7 bases between. The CDR3 extends over 12 amino acids. The CDR3, as DNA: TGTGCCAGCAGCCAACCGACCGATGAGCAGTTCTTC. This encodes CASSQPTDEQFF.

The chain recombines TRBV20-1 with TRBJ2-3; D is uncertain. Germline CDR1 reads DFQATT; CDR2 reads SNEGSKA (reference sequence). V was clipped by 7 bases and J by 2 bases, with 10 bases between them. The CDR3 extends over 12 amino acids. CDR3 bases: TGCAGTGTGCACGGGTACACAGATACGCAGTATTTT. It yields the protein CSVHGYTDTQYF.

The chain employs TRBV7-9 and TRBJ1-2; TRBD1 is a possible D gene (6 bases). Germline V gene lookup returns CDR1 SEHNR and CDR2 FQNEAQ (reference sequence). V lost 1 base to trimming and J lost 8 bases, with 14 bases between them. CDR3 length equals 14 residues. CDR3 nucleotides: TGTGCCAGCAGCTTAGATGACAGGCCCGTCGGCTACACCTTC. This encodes CASSLDDRPVGYTF. Looking up the rest from reference TRBV7-9 and TRBJ1-2 gives the full variable domain: DTGVSQNPRHKITKRGQNVTFRCDPISEHNRLYWYRQTLGQGPEFLTYFQNEAQLEKSRLLSDRFSAERPKGSFSTLEIQRTEQGDSAMYLCASSLDDRPVGYTFGSGTRLTVV.